The source of this T cell receptor beta chain is a study of T-cell memory formation after mild COVID-19. The CDR3 totals 19 residues. The V segment lost 6 bases and the J segment 6 bases; nucleotides outside the gene matches: 14. Germline CDR1 MNHEY, CDR2 SVGAGI. Study conclusions and caveats: The SARS-CoV-2 specificity of second-wave clones reaching peak at day 37 remained unverified.

With regard to this clonotype: Its antigen is not known.

TCRdb re-analysed the 5' RACE reads in MiXCR, keeping a single row per CDR3 protein. Of hundreds of thousands of distinct CDR3 sequences listed, approximately 7.6% are singletons. This TCR was recovered from a man between 18 and 29 years old who had mild COVID-19 (a few samples of this study predate the infection). Cell type and time point are not known. The sequencing input was PBMCs or a T cell subset sorted from them (not recorded which). The chain carries TRBV6-5 and TRBJ2-2; 15 nucleotides match TRBD2. The CDR3 DNA is TGTGCCAGCAGAGGCGGACTAGCGGGGGGGCCGTATATGGCCGGGGAGCTGTTTTTT. This encodes CASRGGLAGGPYMAGELFF.